This record looks at one TCR beta chain sequence and its context. Its antigen is currently unknown. This sample stems from a study of CD8 T cell repertoires and HIV-1 epitope variants. Looking at the study overall: T cells were stimulated with Twenty-five Gag and Nef peptides separately. Controls included no peptide, Ebola AY9 epitope, and a CMV, EBV, flu pool. Epitopes were three Gag families plus Nef HW9 and YT9.

Data came from immunoSEQ multiplex PCR; TCRdb stores just in-frame clones and leaves some out. The sample consists of about 5,100 clones, roughly 67% of them appearing once. The length of the CDR3 is 15 residues. The J segment lost 4 bases and the V segment lost 4 bases, leaving 7 bases of the junction unmatched. The germline gives CDR1 SEHNR, CDR2 FQNEAQ (reference sequence). General study findings and limits: Eight or nine antigen-specific TCR beta clonotypes were found; 5 to 7 seemed cross-reactive to variants.

This chain connects TRBV7-9 to TRBJ2-7, with 10 bases that match TRBD1. The sequence was obtained from a male donor with HIV. The source material was cultured CD8+ T cells derived from PBMCs. The CDR3 DNA is TGTGCCAGCAGCTCAAGCGGGACAGGGGTATACGAGCAGTACTTC. Residues: CASSSSGTGVYEQYF.